These T cell receptor beta chains were read from a single sample in a study of low-dose radiotherapy and immunotherapy resistance in tumors. TCRdb redid the calling of the reads with MiXCR, one entry per CDR3 protein. Of nearly 60,000 distinct CDR3 sequences listed, 20% to 25% are singletons. Sequencing was performed on PBMCs, taken after low-dose radiotherapy plus immunotherapy. Receptors were obtained from a male donor with prostate cancer. The CDR3 runs from the conserved cysteine through the conserved F or W. Rows may omit the clone size; those that give it use once, few, many or a size class.

>TRBV11-2|many|TRBJ2-5
CASSRDRATQETQYF
>TRBV29-1|NA|TRBJ1-4
CSVRTGGGEKLFFF
>TRBV6-2/TRBV6-3|many|TRBJ2-5
CASSYNGLNQETQYF
>TRBV29-1|many|TRBJ1-5
CSVEDPPGIGNQPQHF
>TRBV20-1|many|TRBJ2-7
CSARDRDRYEQYF
>TRBV3-1|many|TRBJ1-1
CASSRGDEAFF
>TRBV25-1|many|TRBJ1-2
CASSDSGIAGYTF
>TRBV5-1|NA|TRBJ1-5
CASSSTGESQPQHF
>TRBV28|NA|TRBJ2-2
CASSLSGSGYAGELFFF
>TRBV9|many|TRBJ2-1
CASSVGSDNEQFF
>TRBV7-7|many|TRBJ2-1
CASSEGLAAYNEQFF
>TRBV20-1|NA|TRBJ2-1
CSAEGDEQFF
>TRBV5-1|many|TRBJ1-3
CASSLMGVSSGNTIYF
>TRBV4-3|many|TRBJ2-7
CASSPRMSSYEQYF
>TRBV20-1|many|TRBJ2-5
CSAILAGGKETQYF
>TRBV20-1|many|TRBJ2-5
CSAKLAGGIAQETQYF
>TRBV6-2/TRBV6-3|many|TRBJ1-5
CASKLPGTGDQPQHF
>TRBV7-9|many|TRBJ2-1
CASSLSGGRVDEQFF
>TRBV3-1|many|TRBJ2-3
CASSQATGTGRNTQYF
>TRBV4-3|NA|TRBJ2-2
CASSPDPTGAAGELFF
>TRBV9|many|TRBJ2-5
CASSVGWDRGAETQYF
>TRBV28|many|TRBJ2-7
CASTSRDIFSEQYF
>TRBV6-1|many|TRBJ2-2
CASSETTGELFF
>TRBV5-5|many|TRBJ2-1
CASSLAPGAVEQFF
>TRBV4-1|NA|TRBJ1-5
CASSQDKGADQPQHF
>TRBV30|many|TRBJ1-4
CAWSVPGSEKLFF